This T cell receptor beta chain emerged from a study of T cell repertoires in cytomegalovirus infection (dated by TCRdb to between 2018 and 2021). With regard to the full study: Because public TCR beta signatures pointed to carriage of CMV infection together with the matching HLA type, the HLA type of each donor mattered for the analysis. Summary of the overall study and its limitations: Cumulative frequency of public TCR beta family members discriminated carriers of CMV infection plus the relevant HLA type in this cohort and an independent 352-donor cohort. The ex vivo response was dominated by HLA-C-restricted CMV-specific TCR beta clonotypes, and the single most frequent clonotype in two of eight donors was supplied by these HLA-C-restricted clonotypes.

From its cysteine to its phenylalanine, the CDR3 spans 15 amino acids. The CDR3 DNA has 45 bases and is translated from base 1. According to the germline V gene, CDR1 reads SGHTA and CDR2 reads FQGNSA. V and J are trimmed by 5 bases and 7 bases, and the gene matches miss 11 bases of the junction. This clonotype was seen many times. Its target antigen remains unknown. No base quality values were provided; no much bigger clone lies one nucleotide off. The instrument given in TCRdb is Illumina HiSeq 1500. TCRdb trimmed public reads at Q25 via fastp, called clones via MiXCR and kept in-frame beta chains. All rows with the same CDR3 protein become a single entry with the most common DNA and genes. For this sample the table gives 90,000 to 130,000 distinct CDR3 sequences, of which over 9.5% were detected only once. Approximately 33% of the sample is taken by the ten largest.

This TCR was sampled from a human donor in good health (CMV status not recorded). Some clones in this sample may be carry-over from other donors' samples. The sample taken for sequencing was PBMCs, sequenced either directly or after in vitro stimulation (not recorded which). This chain is built from TRBV7-2 and TRBJ2-7; 10 bases in between match TRBD2. The CDR3 loop reads CASSARRLAGDEQYF. In nucleotides, the sequence is TGTGCCAGCAGCGCGAGACGCCTAGCGGGAGATGAGCAGTACTTC.